One sample yielded the 20 T cell receptor beta chains listed below, sequenced in a study of graft-versus-host responses after intestinal transplantation. No cognate antigen is known for these TCRs. Assay used: immunoSEQ multiplex PCR; TCRdb lists only in-frame clones, some missing. In the table there are tens of thousands of clones, about 94% of which are singletons. The sample consisted of unstimulated CD4+ T cells sorted from spleen or lymph node cells, taken before transplant. These receptors were taken from a human donor who was the organ donor for an intestinal transplant.

This chain joins TRBV18 and TRBJ2-4; perhaps D is TRBD1 or TRBD2 (5 bases each). Trimming removed 6 bases from V and 0 bases from J, with 12 bases in between. This CDR3 has 15 residues. Germline V gene data show CDR1 as KGHSH and CDR2 as LQKENI. Here the CDR3 DNA reads TGTGCCAGCTCGAGGGGCACGGTAGCCAAAAACATTCAGTACTTC. Translation: CASSRGTVAKNIQYF.

This clone was seen a few times. V is TRBV11-2 and J is TRBJ1-3; no clear D. Germline V gives CDR1 SGHAT, CDR2 FQNNGV. CDR3 length: 14 residues. The ends were cut back, 3 bases at V and 5 bases at J, with 11 bases in the middle. CDR3 sequence (DNA): TGTGCCAGCAGCTTGGGCAGTAAGAGAAACACCATATATTTT. It translates to CASSLGSKRNTIYF.

V gene TRBV21-1 combines with J gene TRBJ2-7; the table calls TRBD2, which could not be checked here. TRBV21-1 is a documented pseudogene. This CDR3 is 18 amino acids long. Here the CDR3 reads CASNLPGLVGQSSYEQYF. The CDR3 DNA follows: TGTGCCAGCAACCTGCCGGGACTAGTGGGCCAGAGCTCCTACGAGCAGTACTTC.

The rearrangement links TRBV7-2 to TRBJ2-7, with 8 bases matching TRBD1. The germline V gene has CDR1 SGHTA and CDR2 FQGNSA. The CDR3 extends over 14 amino acids. J gave up 3 bases and V 1 base, and 2 bases lay outside the gene matches. CDR3 sequence reads: CASSLGTGFYEQYF. The CDR3 region has the DNA TGTGCCAGCAGCTTAGGGACAGGGTTCTACGAGCAGTACTTC.

This clone was seen a few times. The rearrangement links TRBV5-4 to TRBJ1-4; D possibly corresponds to TRBD1 (6 bases). V was trimmed by 4 bases and J by 5 bases, leaving 12 bases between them. The CDR3 has 14 amino acids. From germline, CDR1 is SGHNT and CDR2 YYREEE (reference sequence). CDR3 region: CASSQQGLNEKLFF. The CDR3 nucleotides are TGTGCCAGCAGCCAACAGGGATTAAATGAAAAACTGTTTTTT.

This clone was seen a single time. The J gene is TRBJ1-6, the V gene TRBV4-3; 7 bases are shared with TRBD1. This CDR3 is built from 14 residues. Germline V gene lookup returns CDR1 LGHNA and CDR2 YSLEER. The V and J ends lost 0 bases and 8 bases, in that order; junction bases with no gene match: 1. The CDR3 nucleotides are TGCGCCAGCAGCCAAGATCAGGGGGATTCACCCCTCCACTTT. Encoded protein: CASSQDQGDSPLHF.

This clone occurred once. This rearrangement joins TRBV7-8 to TRBJ1-3; a weak D match, TRBD1 (6 bases). The ends were cut back, 4 bases at V and 0 bases at J, with 28 bases in the middle. The CDR3 is 21 residues long. CDR1 is SGHVS, CDR2 FQNEAQ, per germline. In DNA, the CDR3 is TGTGCCAGCAGCTCAGGAAAGACGGGGACAAGGGGGTCAAGCTCTGGAAACACCATATATTTT. Its protein product is CASSSGKTGTRGSSSGNTIYF. Based on the CDR3 plus reference TRBV7-8 and TRBJ1-3, the full variable domain is GAGVSQSPRYKVAKRGQDVALRCDPISGHVSLFWYQQALGQGPEFLTYFQNEAQLDKSGLPSDRFFAERPEGSVSTLKIQRTQQEDSAVYLCASSSGKTGTRGSSSGNTIYFGEGSWLTVV.

V is TRBV4-2 and J is TRBJ1-2; TRBD1 agrees at 7 bases. The CDR3 length is 13 residues. Germline CDR1 is LGHNA and CDR2 is YNFKEQ. V lost 4 bases and J lost 13; bases outside the gene matches: 12. CDR3 nucleotides: TGTGCCAGCAGCCGCGAAAGGGGACAGCTCATCACCTTC. Its translation: CASSRERGQLITF.

This clone was seen a single time. The V and J genes are TRBV10-3 and TRBJ2-7, with no clear D. Germline CDR1 is ENHRY and CDR2 is SYGVKD. The CDR3 runs to 14 residues. V dropped 0 bases and J dropped 4 bases, with 10 bases sitting between them. The CDR3 DNA is TGTGCCATCAGTGAGTCGTTTCCTATTTACGAGCAGTACTTC. Translating it yields CAISESFPIYEQYF.

The chain is built from TRBV6-5 and TRBJ1-6; D is undetermined. Trimming removed 6 bases from V and 5 bases from J, with 11 bases in between. Per the germline V gene, CDR1 is MNHEY and CDR2 is SVGAGI. The CDR3 length is 14 residues. The CDR3, as DNA: TGTGCCAGCAGGAACGAGGGAAATAATTCACCCCTCCACTTT. This translates into CASRNEGNNSPLHF.

The chain couples TRBV21-1 to TRBJ2-5. The DNA end is a closer match to TRBJ2-7, so the J assignment may be wrong. TRBV21-1 is designated a pseudogene. The CDR3 loop spans 11 amino acids. CDR3 sequence (DNA): TGTGCCAGCAAGGCCCCCTACGAGCAGTACTTC. It translates to CASKAPYEQYF.

The count of this clone is one. This chain links TRBV4-2 with TRBJ1-5; TRBD1 matches at 8 bases. This CDR3 is 14 amino acids long. V dropped 4 bases and J dropped 5; count of bases not matched to a gene: 4. The germline gives CDR1 LGHNA, CDR2 YNFKEQ. CDR3 amino acids: CASSRNRGDQPQHF. DNA of the CDR3: TGTGCCAGCAGCCGGAACAGGGGGGATCAGCCCCAGCATTTT.

This chain connects TRBV25-1 to TRBJ2-5; D is unclear. This CDR3 comprises 12 residues. The V end lost 6 bases, the J end lost 5 bases, and 10 bases lay between the germline ends. Germline CDR1 and CDR2: MGHDK and SYGVNS. The CDR3 spells CASSPTRETQYF. The CDR3 DNA reads TGTGCCAGCAGCCCGACTCGGGAGACCCAGTACTTC.

This clone was counted only a few times. The chain carries TRBV19 and TRBJ2-7; D ambiguous. Trimming cost V 5 bases and J 3 bases, with 11 bases left between them. This CDR3 has 13 residues. Germline CDR1 reads LNHDA; CDR2 reads SQIVND (reference sequence). The CDR3 sequence is CASSEQAFYEQYF. CDR3 bases: TGTGCCAGTAGTGAACAAGCCTTCTACGAGCAGTACTTC.

The V gene is TRBV15, the J gene TRBJ1-1; 7 bases are a match to TRBD1. This CDR3 is built from 16 residues. Germline-derived CDR1 and CDR2 are LNHNV and YYDKDF (reference sequence). The V gene end was trimmed by 1 base and the J gene end by 8 bases; junction bases not matched to a gene: 13. In DNA form, the CDR3 reads TGTGCCACCAGCAGAGGCAAGGGGGCGCAAAAATCGGAAGCTTTCTTT. Translating gives CATSRGKGAQKSEAFF. Complete variable domain (other parts from reference TRBV15 and TRBJ1-1): DAMVIQNPRYQVTQFGKPVTLSCSQTLNHNVMYWYQQKSSQAPKLLFHYYDKDFNNEADTPDNFQSRRPNTSFCFLDIRSPGLGDTAMYLCATSRGKGAQKSEAFFGQGTRLTVV.

The chain carries TRBV7-6 and TRBJ2-3; D might be TRBD1 or TRBD2, each matching 5 bases. From germline, CDR1 is SGHVS and CDR2 FNYEAQ. V lost 1 base and J lost 5, with 10 bases in between. The CDR3 sequence is 14 residues long. The CDR3, as DNA: TGTGCCAGCAGCTTAGGGGACCCCCGAGATACGCAGTATTTT. Its translation: CASSLGDPRDTQYF. The full variable domain, its missing parts supplied by reference TRBV7-6 and TRBJ2-3, is GAGVSQSPRYKVTKRGQDVALRCDPISGHVSLYWYRQALGQGPEFLTYFNYEAQQDKSGLPNDRFSAERPEGSISTLTIQRTEQRDSAMYRCASSLGDPRDTQYFGPGTRLTVL.

The chain couples TRBV11-1 to TRBJ1-2; D is undetermined. The CDR3 is made up of 15 amino acids. The V and J ends lost 5 bases and 4 bases respectively, with 17 bases between them. Germline V lookup: CDR1 SGHAT, CDR2 FQDESV (reference sequence). DNA for the CDR3: TGTGCCAGCAGCCCCCGCCGGGGAGGACCCTATGGCTACACCTTC. It encodes CASSPRRGGPYGYTF.

The CDR3 sequence is CASSGRGRTGNTIYF. CDR3 nucleotide sequence: TGTGCCAGCAGCGGCAGGGGTAGGACTGGAAACACCATATATTTT. The chain combines TRBV5-8 with TRBJ1-3, with D possibly being TRBD1 (6 bases). The ends were cut back, 4 bases at V and 2 bases at J, with 13 bases in the middle. Per the germline V gene, CDR1 is SGHTS and CDR2 is YDEGEE. This CDR3 contains 15 residues.

V is TRBV2 and J is TRBJ1-3, with 7 nucleotides matching TRBD1. V shed 3 bases, J shed 2 bases, and the junction held 7 bases outside the gene matches. CDR3 length: 16 residues. The germline gives CDR1 SNHLY, CDR2 FYNNEI. The CDR3: CASSEGQPRAGNTIYF. CDR3 DNA: TGTGCCAGCAGTGAGGGACAGCCGAGGGCTGGAAACACCATATATTTT.

The chain has TRBV20-1 and TRBJ2-3; unclear D gene. Germline V CDR1 and CDR2: DFQATT, SNEGSKA (reference sequence). V was pared by 0 bases and J by 3 bases, with 1 base between. This CDR3 has 11 amino acids. CDR3 sequence (DNA): TGCAGTGCTAGAGAAACAGATACGCAGTATTTT. It encodes CSARETDTQYF.